This TCR beta chain appears in the sequencing data of a study of molecular identifiers for immune sequencing clone quantification (dated by TCRdb to between 2017 and 2018). Study-level background: For a replicate experiment, the RNA from either about 20,000 or 100,000 naive CD8 T cells was divided into five aliquots, and four of those aliquots went on to sequencing. The study was a methods study using CD8 T cells to benchmark molecular-identifier clustering-based TCR repertoire sequencing (MIDCIRS) and TCR RNA copy counting.

Broad study findings and their caveats: Modeling estimated 3 to 3.5 recovered TCR RNA copies per cell, compared with about 10 by digital PCR, which implies roughly 30% capture efficiency. Identical TCR molecules sharing a barcode could cause highly expanded clone sizes to be underestimated. Naive libraries contained spiked-in Jurkat TCR RNA (approximately nine copies' worth), which is not part of the donor repertoire. Even against a background of 750,000 to 1,000,000 naive CD8 T cells, spiked-in Jurkat TCR RNA amounting to a single cell's worth was reported to be detectable. In CMV-specific effector cells, clones with more than 20 RNA copies accounted for over 98% of molecules, whereas in naive cells such clones accounted for under 1%. Without barcode sub-clustering, chimeric consensus sequences inflated TCR diversity; chimeras reached as high as 47%.

Libraries of naive CD8 T cells were built from approximately 22,000 to 940,000 sorted cells, with 10%, 30% or 50% of the purified RNA used. Naive CD8 T cells, defined as CD8+CD4-CCR7+CD45RA+, were FACS-sorted into RLT Plus buffer on a BD FACSAria II. Detection sensitivity was tested by spiking Jurkat RNA equal to approximately 9 TCR copies' worth into samples containing about 19,000-1,000,000 naive CD8 T cells. CD8 T cells were enriched using RosetteSep CD8+ T Cell Enrichment Cocktail and Ficoll-Paque, and the enriched cells then underwent ACK red cell lysis. At the junction V is shortened by 4 bases and J by 0 bases, with 12 bases in between. The CDR3 contains 15 residues when both ends are counted. The CDR3 DNA has 45 bases and is translated from base 1. The germline V gene encodes CDR1 SQVTM and CDR2 ANQGSEA. Libraries were prepared through PCR. The listed sequencing device is Illumina HiSeq 4000. Bulk TCR libraries were prepared as previously described, using TCR primers listed in Table S5. The Qiagen AllPrep DNA/RNA kit was used to purify total RNA. Before any analysis, reads coming from multiple sequencing runs of the same library were combined into one pool. On the study's bioinformatics: Reads were retained only if their TCR constant sequence matched exactly, and those retained reads were trimmed to 150 nt and grouped according to their 12-nt molecular barcodes. Reads inside each barcode group were sub-clustered using a 15% Levenshtein threshold, and a quality-weighted consensus sequence was constructed for each RNA molecule. Non-functional sequences were excluded, and lower-count sequences lying one edit away from another sequence were also excluded. On the basis of fitting two negative binomial distributions, barcode sub-clusters with fewer than 20% of the maximum read count were discarded. TCRdb trimmed the raw reads at Q25, called clones with MiXCR and kept productive beta chains. Identical CDR3 proteins give one entry, which carries the most common genes and DNA. The V and J calls here are based on TCRdb, not the publication. The sample records 250,000 to 350,000 distinct CDR3 sequences, over 20% of which are singletons. Approximately 0.8% of the sample is held by the ten biggest clonotypes.

A word on this clonotype: The clone's antigen remains unknown. Since a much larger clone is just one base distant, this may be a read error. The CDR3 carries no conserved terminal phenylalanine or tryptophan, so it likely arises from a read error.

This TCR derives from a human donor in good health. Some libraries in this study had Jurkat cell RNA spiked in. The specimen was naive CD8+ T cells from blood, with Jurkat cell RNA spiked in. Sample cell subset or site, as interpreted from the label and publication: FACS-sorted CD8+CD4-CCR7+CD45RA+ naive T cells. This chain joins TRBV29-1 to TRBJ1-4, with a tentative D gene TRBD1 over 6 matching bases. The CDR3 region: CSVVNRDPTNEKLFY. The base sequence is TGCAGCGTTGTAAACAGGGACCCAACTAATGAAAAACTGTTTTAT.